The clone carrying this T cell receptor (beta chain) was recorded many times. Its antigen is as yet unknown. This specimen belongs to a study of type 1 regulatory T cells. For the study at large: T-allo10 is an in vitro-generated, Tr1-enriched CD4 T cell product specific for alloantigen. The study, taken as a whole, reports: Compared with non-type 1 regulatory T cells, type 1 regulatory T cells showed a more restricted TCR repertoire.

TCRdb reprocessed the reads with MiXCR, giving one entry per CDR3 protein. The profile covers around 65,000 distinct CDR3 sequences, with almost 50% appearing a single time and less than 2.5% taken by the ten largest. The CDR3 length is 15 residues. The germline gives CDR1 MNHEY, CDR2 SMNVEV (reference sequence). The germline V and J ends were trimmed by 0 bases and 8 bases, with 16 bases remaining between them. This chain connects TRBV27 to TRBJ1-2; D gene ambiguous. This sequence was found in a human donor in good health. Sequencing was carried out using cultured non-Tr1 T cells, either the whole culture or a sorted T cell fraction (not recorded which). CDR3 amino acids: CASSLSAQDRRGYTF. CDR3 sequence (DNA): TGTGCCAGCAGTTTATCGGCGCAAGACCGTAGGGGCTACACCTTC.